Following are 5 T cell receptor beta chains from one sample sequenced in a study of blood T cell repertoires in COVID-19. Method: immunoSEQ multiplex PCR; TCRdb's copy keeps in-frame clones and lacks some. There are about 340,000 clones in the sample; around 86% occur only once, and about 6% lies in the top ten. The sample was peripheral blood. These receptors were obtained from a woman aged 50 to 60 with COVID-19, enrolled during active disease.

This chain joins TRBV5-1 and TRBJ1-1, with 9 bases matching TRBD1. Germline V gene sequence: CDR1 SGHRS, CDR2 YFSETQ. The CDR3 is made up of 18 amino acids. The trim removed 4 bases at V and 3 bases at J, leaving 16 bases unmatched. This CDR3 reads CASSPRDRAVNRDTEAFF. Written as DNA, the CDR3 is TGCGCCAGCAGCCCCCGGGACAGGGCTGTGAACCGGGACACTGAAGCTTTCTTT.

This clone was found a few times. The J gene is TRBJ2-7, the V gene TRBV11-1; 8 bases are shared with TRBD1. This CDR3 comprises 14 residues. The trim removed 3 bases at V and 0 bases at J, leaving 1 base unmatched. Germline V gene sequence: CDR1 SGHAT, CDR2 FQDESV (reference sequence). The CDR3 DNA is TGTGCCAGCAGCTTGGGACAGGTCTCCTACGAGCAGTACTTC. It is translated as CASSLGQVSYEQYF.

The chain links TRBV7-6 to TRBJ2-7; 7 bases fit TRBD1. This CDR3 contains 16 residues. Germline CDR1 and CDR2: SGHVS and FNYEAQ. With 1 base clipped from V and 7 bases from J, the junction kept 13 bases outside the gene matches. CDR3 region: CASSLGGRRTGGEQYF. Written as DNA, the CDR3 is TGTGCCAGCAGCTTAGGGGGTAGGAGGACAGGTGGTGAGCAGTACTTC.

V usage is TRBV7-9 and J usage is TRBJ2-5; TRBD1 matches at 8 bases. This CDR3 spans 14 amino acids. CDR1 is SEHNR and CDR2 is FQNEAQ in the germline V gene (reference sequence). Trimming at V came to 5 bases and at J to 5 bases, leaving 7 bases not matched to a gene. The CDR3 loop reads CASSPDRVRETQYF. The CDR3 DNA sequence: TGTGCCAGCAGCCCGGACAGGGTTCGCGAGACCCAGTACTTC. Looking up the rest from reference TRBV7-9 and TRBJ2-5 gives the full variable domain: DTGVSQNPRHKITKRGQNVTFRCDPISEHNRLYWYRQTLGQGPEFLTYFQNEAQLEKSRLLSDRFSAERPKGSFSTLEIQRTEQGDSAMYLCASSPDRVRETQYFGPGTRLLVL.

The chain has TRBV20-1 and TRBJ2-5; D is unresolved. V was shortened by 5 bases and J by 5 bases, with 9 bases between the two germline ends. The CDR3 length is 11 residues. CDR1 DFQATT and CDR2 SNEGSKA come from the germline V gene (reference sequence). The CDR3 DNA follows: TGCAGTGCTCGTGGTTCGGAGACCCAGTACTTC. This sequence encodes CSARGSETQYF.